The next 8 T cell receptor beta chains were all read from a single sample in a study of cytomegalovirus exposure and HLA in healthy donors. PCR used 60 Vbeta primers and 13 Jbeta primers. Here immunoSEQ multiplex PCR was the method, and the copy in TCRdb shows in-frame clones only, minus some. Of about 100,000 clones listed, 65% to 80% are singletons. Sequencing was performed on PBMCs. The receptors were sampled from a middle-aged man in good health and CMV-seropositive.

The V call is TRBV6-1, the J call TRBJ1-3; D possibly corresponds to TRBD1 (6 bases). The CDR3 contains 14 residues. Germline values: CDR1 MNHNS, CDR2 SASEGT. V lost 6 bases to trimming and J lost 2 bases, with 11 bases between them. The chain's CDR3 is CASRPGQPGNTIYF. CDR3 nucleotides: TGTGCCAGCAGGCCCGGACAGCCTGGAAACACCATATATTTT.

The chain has TRBV5-6 and TRBJ2-7; 9 nucleotides line up with TRBD2. Per the germline V gene, CDR1 is SGHDT and CDR2 is YYEEEE. After removal of 1 base from V and 6 bases from J, the junction contained 5 bases not matched to a gene. There are 14 residues in the CDR3. The CDR3 DNA follows: TGTGCCAGCAGCTTGAGTGGCGGGGGGGGCGAGCAGTACTTC. Residues: CASSLSGGGGEQYF.

The chain carries TRBV28 and TRBJ1-2, with 10 bases matching TRBD1. Per germline, CDR1 MDHEN and CDR2 SYDVKM. The CDR3 consists of 14 residues. V dropped 3 bases and J dropped 7; count of bases not matched to a gene: 5. The CDR3 sequence: CASSFYGQGVGYTF. The CDR3 region has the DNA TGTGCCAGCAGTTTCTATGGACAGGGGGTTGGCTACACCTTC.

V usage is TRBV6-1 and J usage is TRBJ1-1, with D possibly being TRBD1 (6 bases). The CDR3 runs to 13 residues. Germline loops: CDR1 MNHNS, CDR2 SASEGT. Trimming removed 6 bases at V and 0 bases at J, with 8 bases between. The CDR3 region is CASRQGLNTEAFF. CDR3 nucleotide sequence: TGTGCCAGCAGACAGGGATTGAACACTGAAGCTTTCTTT.

This chain uses TRBV2 with TRBJ2-7, with no clear D. V lost 7 bases and J lost 0, with 4 bases in between. The germline V gene has CDR1 SNHLY and CDR2 FYNNEI. This CDR3 comprises 11 residues. CDR3 in amino acids: CASIFSYEQYF. The DNA for the CDR3 is TGTGCCAGCATCTTCTCCTACGAGCAGTACTTC. Together with reference TRBV2 and TRBJ2-7, the CDR3 gives the full variable domain: EPEVTQTPSHQVTQMGQEVILRCVPISNHLYFYWYRQILGQKVEFLVSFYNNEISEKSEIFDDQFSVERPDGSNFTLKIRSTKLEDSAMYFCASIFSYEQYFGPGTRLTVT.

The rearrangement links TRBV15 to TRBJ2-3; no clear D. The V gene lost 1 base and the J gene lost 0 bases, with 11 bases spanning the gap. This CDR3 has 16 amino acids. Germline V gene data show CDR1 as LNHNV and CDR2 as YYDKDF (reference sequence). The CDR3 bases are TGTGCCACCAGCAGAGGGAGCGCCAAGAGCACAGATACGCAGTATTTT. Protein sequence: CATSRGSAKSTDTQYF.

CDR3 nucleotide sequence: TGTGCCATCAGTGGGGGACAGGGTGGTAATTCACCCCTCCACTTT. Encoded protein: CAISGGQGGNSPLHF. This chain uses TRBV10-3 with TRBJ1-6; 9 bases are shared with TRBD1. The germline V gene encodes CDR1 ENHRY and CDR2 SYGVKD. The V segment lost 4 bases and the J segment 6 bases; nucleotides outside the gene matches: 4. The CDR3 loop spans 15 amino acids.

This clone was picked up a small number of times. The genes are TRBV29-1 and TRBJ1-2; 9 nucleotides match TRBD1. The V and J ends lost 1 base and 4 bases, in that order; junction bases with no gene match: 7. Germline-derived CDR1 and CDR2 are SQVTM and ANQGSEA. CDR3 length: 15 residues. CDR3 in amino acids: CSVEVAGTGIYGYTF. The CDR3, as DNA: TGCAGCGTTGAAGTTGCCGGGACAGGGATCTATGGCTACACCTTC.